This paragraph reports one TCR beta chain. This sample is drawn from a study of blood T cell repertoires in COVID-19. Study at large: The study drew acute and convalescent COVID-19 samples from the United States, Italy and Spain. T cells, B-cell-depleted T cells, or PBMCs provided the cDNA or gDNA that served as material.

Per the original methods: Using reference gene primer amplification, nucleated cell counts were estimated. Assay: immunoSEQ multiplex PCR; the TCRdb copy retains only in-frame clones and omits some. From that table come the V and J calls and clone size; the DNA was used to work out D and trimming. The data contain around 260,000 clones, approximately 89% of them seen just once; the ten biggest clones take up around 9.1%. Germline CDR1 reads SGDLS; CDR2 reads YYNGEE. The CDR3 has 13 amino acids. V gave up 4 bases and J gave up 1 base, with 9 bases separating them. The specimen was peripheral blood. The rearrangement uses TRBV9 and TRBJ2-7, with D possibly being TRBD2 (6 bases). This TCR came from a man aged 40-49 years who had recovered from COVID-19. The CDR3 protein is CASSHRESYEQYF. For the CDR3, the DNA is TGTGCCAGCAGCCACCGGGAGTCCTACGAGCAGTACTTC.